The 25 T cell receptor beta chains below come from one sample, sequenced in a study of beta chain features in type 1 diabetes. As every portion of the isolated RNA was reverse transcribed, the sequencing read expressed TCRB transcripts. TCRdb's table, derived via immunoSEQ multiplex PCR, lists solely in-frame clones and lacks some. This sample has about 290,000 clones; 7% to 9% occur once, and the top ten carry more than 0.9%. The material sequenced was central memory CD4+ T cells from blood. All receptors derive from a woman between 18 and 29 years old in good health.

This clone has a handful of counts. The rearrangement uses TRBV2 and TRBJ1-3; D not resolved. This CDR3 contains 14 residues. Trimming removed 7 bases at V and 7 bases at J, with 17 bases between. Germline assignment: CDR1 SNHLY and CDR2 FYNNEI. The CDR3 protein is CASMLGPSGNTIYF. The DNA of the CDR3 is TGTGCCAGCATGTTGGGTCCCTCGGGGAACACCATATATTTT.

The chain has TRBV30 and TRBJ1-1; 7 bases line up with TRBD1. In germline, CDR1 is GTSNPN, CDR2 SVGIG (reference sequence). The V segment lost 0 bases and the J segment 5 bases; nucleotides outside the gene matches: 21. CDR3 size: 19 residues. This CDR3 reads CAWSVRIKSGQWKGTEAFF. For the CDR3, the DNA is TGTGCCTGGAGTGTACGTATCAAGTCGGGACAGTGGAAGGGGACTGAAGCTTTCTTT.

This clone has more than one count but fewer than ten. The V gene is TRBV5-4, the J gene TRBJ2-3; D is undetermined. Germline CDR1 SGHNT, CDR2 YYREEE (reference sequence). This CDR3 has 15 residues. Trimming stripped 2 bases from V and 0 bases from J, with 10 bases between. The CDR3 DNA is TGTGCCAGCAGCTTTGACTCCCTTAGCACAGATACGCAGTATTTT. It yields the protein CASSFDSLSTDTQYF. Variable domain in full (rest from reference TRBV5-4 and TRBJ2-3): ETGVTQSPTHLIKTRGQQVTLRCSSQSGHNTVSWYQQALGQGPQFIFQYYREEENGRGNFPPRFSGLQFPNYSSELNVNALELDDSALYLCASSFDSLSTDTQYFGPGTRLTVL.

This clone was seen more than once but under ten times. Other DNA sequences in this sample translate to the same CDR3. The rearrangement links TRBV7-9 to TRBJ1-2; 8 positions match TRBD1. After removal of 4 bases from V and 5 bases from J, the junction contained 3 bases not matched to a gene. Germline V lookup: CDR1 SEHNR, CDR2 FQNEAQ (reference sequence). The CDR3 covers 13 residues. CDR3 nucleotide sequence: TGTGCCAGCAGCTCGGGACAGGCTTATGGCTACACCTTC. Its protein is CASSSGQAYGYTF.

This clone was recorded a few times. The rearrangement joins TRBV28 to TRBJ2-4; D remains unclear. The CDR3 sequence is 17 residues long. V was trimmed by 7 bases and J by 0 bases, leaving 19 bases between them. Germline V gives CDR1 MDHEN, CDR2 SYDVKM. The CDR3 DNA sequence: TGTGCCAGCATGGGAATTAGGGCTCACTCAGCCAAAAACATTCAGTACTTC. Translation: CASMGIRAHSAKNIQYF.

J is TRBJ2-2 and V is TRBV6-5; D may be TRBD2 (6 bases). Trimming left V 6 bases short and J 5 bases short, with 16 bases between. The CDR3 length is 15 residues. The germline CDR1 and CDR2 sequences are MNHEY and SVGAGI. This CDR3 reads CASRAGVGRTGELFF. CDR3 coding DNA: TGTGCCAGCAGGGCCGGAGTAGGGAGGACCGGGGAGCTGTTTTTT.

The sample holds a few counts of this clone. This chain connects TRBV4-2 to TRBJ1-4, with D perhaps TRBD1 (6 bases). CDR3 length: 15 residues. V lost 6 bases to trimming and J lost 5 bases, with 16 bases between them. The germline V gene encodes CDR1 LGHNA and CDR2 YNFKEQ. The CDR3 sequence: CASRLSLGQNEKLFF. CDR3 DNA sequence: TGTGCCAGCAGGCTGTCCCTCGGACAGAATGAAAAACTGTTTTTT.

The CDR3 is CASSSTTGGRGGEQYF. The CDR3 DNA is TGTGCCAGCAGCTCTACAACGGGCGGGAGAGGTGGCGAGCAGTACTTC. The chain uses TRBV5-4 and TRBJ2-7; 7 positions match TRBD2. Germline lookup yields CDR1 SGHNT and CDR2 YYREEE (reference sequence). The CDR3 loop spans 16 amino acids. V lost 3 bases and J lost 6; bases outside the gene matches: 15.

The table lists this clone with many counts. The V gene is TRBV7-2, the J gene TRBJ1-2; 7 bases fit TRBD1. Per the germline V gene, CDR1 is SGHTA and CDR2 is FQGNSA. V was clipped by 7 bases and J by 9 bases; unmatched bases: 17. This CDR3 has 15 residues. CDR3 nucleotides: TGTGCCAGCAAAGGGGCCAGGGGACAGAGGGGGAGCTACACCTTC. Translation gives CASKGARGQRGSYTF.

A few counts support this clone. The chain joins TRBV7-3 to TRBJ2-5; D perhaps matches TRBD1 (6 bases). The last part of the DNA fits TRBJ2-7 better; the J call may be wrong. This CDR3 region has 14 residues. The germline gives CDR1 SGHTA, CDR2 FQGTGA. The CDR3 DNA reads as TGTGCCAGCAGACCTACAGGGTCCGGTGGCGAGCAGTACTTC. Translation gives CASRPTGSGGEQYF.

The V and J genes are TRBV7-8 and TRBJ1-2; D gene ambiguous. Germline CDR1 reads SGHVS; CDR2 reads FQNEAQ. This CDR3 is built from 15 residues. V was trimmed by 8 bases and J by 3 bases, leaving 19 bases between them. In DNA, the CDR3 is TGTGCCAGCTCCCCGGGGTATCAAGGTGACTATGGCTACACCTTC. This encodes CASSPGYQGDYGYTF. Using reference TRBV7-8 and TRBJ1-2 for the parts outside the CDR3, the full variable domain is GAGVSQSPRYKVAKRGQDVALRCDPISGHVSLFWYQQALGQGPEFLTYFQNEAQLDKSGLPSDRFFAERPEGSVSTLKIQRTQQEDSAVYLCASSPGYQGDYGYTFGSGTRLTVV.

The V and J genes are TRBV29-1 and TRBJ1-1; 7 bases line up with TRBD1. The germline V gene encodes CDR1 SQVTM and CDR2 ANQGSEA. V lost 6 bases, J lost 10 bases, and 17 bases stayed unmatched. The CDR3 spans 14 residues. The CDR3 region has the DNA TGCAGCGTCGCTACAGAAGACAGGGCAGGGGCAGCTTTCTTT. Its protein is CSVATEDRAGAAFF.

The chain combines TRBV7-9 with TRBJ2-1; D might be TRBD2 (6 bases). The V end lost 4 bases, the J end lost 1 base, and 17 bases lay between the germline ends. The CDR3 is 17 residues long. The germline CDR1 and CDR2 sequences are SEHNR and FQNEAQ (reference sequence). The CDR3 spells CASSYPLGGSSYNEQFF. CDR3 DNA: TGTGCCAGCAGCTACCCCCTCGGGGGTTCGTCCTACAATGAGCAGTTCTTC.

The rearrangement uses TRBV6-5 and TRBJ2-7, with 7 nucleotides matching TRBD2. This CDR3 is 14 amino acids long. Per germline, CDR1 MNHEY and CDR2 SVGAGI. The V gene end was trimmed by 2 bases and the J gene end by 7 bases; junction bases not matched to a gene: 8. CDR3 protein: CASSYDAGAEEQYF. In nucleotides, the CDR3 is TGTGCCAGCAGTTACGACGCGGGAGCGGAAGAGCAGTACTTC.

Only a few counts were recorded for this clone. Other DNA variants within this sample encode the same CDR3. The rearrangement links TRBV5-1 to TRBJ2-1; a weak D match, TRBD1 (6 bases). This CDR3 has 13 residues. Germline loops: CDR1 SGHRS, CDR2 YFSETQ. Trimming took 5 bases from V and 6 from J, leaving 12 bases between them. As DNA, the CDR3 is TGCGCCAGCAGTTCACAGGGTATCAATGAGCAGTTCTTC. This gives the protein CASSSQGINEQFF.

This clone has only a few counts. The chain uses TRBV5-1 and TRBJ1-1; D gene uncertain. Trimming removed 1 base at V and 0 bases at J, with 7 bases between. CDR1 is SGHRS and CDR2 is YFSETQ in the germline V gene. The CDR3 is 14 residues long. The CDR3 loop reads CASSLNRLNTEAFF. CDR3 coding DNA: TGCGCCAGCAGCTTGAACAGATTGAACACTGAAGCTTTCTTT.

This clone was observed many times. This chain connects TRBV28 to TRBJ2-6; no reliable D call. Germline CDR1 MDHEN, CDR2 SYDVKM. Trimming stripped 8 bases from V and 2 bases from J, with 7 bases between. CDR3 length equals 13 residues. CDR3 protein: CASWRAGANVLTF. CDR3 nucleotides: TGTGCCAGCTGGAGAGCTGGGGCCAACGTCCTGACTTTC.

In its sample, this clone was seen a few times. This sequence joins TRBV14 and TRBJ2-1; D possibly matches TRBD1 or TRBD2 (5 bases each). The V end was cut by 0 bases, the J end by 2 bases, with 17 bases between. The CDR3 runs to 18 residues. Germline V CDR1 and CDR2: SGHDN, FVKESK. The CDR3 DNA reads TGTGCCAGCAGCCAAGAGTGGGGGACCCTTGACCCCTACAATGAGCAGTTCTTC. It specifies CASSQEWGTLDPYNEQFF.

This clone has only a few counts. V usage is TRBV7-2 and J usage is TRBJ2-7; D gene uncertain. CDR1 and CDR2 (germline): SGHTA, FQGNSA. This CDR3 has 14 residues. V lost 8 bases and J lost 2, with 16 bases in between. In nucleotides, the CDR3 is TGTGCCAGCGGCACACGAAAGAGCCCCTACGAGCAGTACTTC. Translated, it gives CASGTRKSPYEQYF.

This clone was observed a few times. This chain joins TRBV30 and TRBJ2-3; D ambiguous. The CDR3 is 14 residues long. V was clipped by 7 bases and J by 0 bases, with 14 bases between them. Per the germline V gene, CDR1 is GTSNPN and CDR2 is SVGIG (reference sequence). The CDR3 spells CALSRPPSTDTQYF. CDR3 in DNA: TGTGCCTTGTCCAGGCCTCCTAGCACAGATACGCAGTATTTT.

This chain joins TRBV29-1 and TRBJ2-2; perhaps TRBD2 as D (6 bases). V shed 7 bases and J shed 0 bases, with 12 bases lying between them. CDR1 and CDR2 from the germline V gene are SQVTM and ANQGSEA. The CDR3 is made up of 14 amino acids. This CDR3 is CSARGGTNTGELFF. DNA for the CDR3: TGCAGCGCCCGGGGCGGGACGAACACCGGGGAGCTGTTTTTT.

This clone was seen more than once but under ten times. This rearrangement joins TRBV6-5 to TRBJ1-5, with 11 bases fitting TRBD1. From germline, CDR1 is MNHEY and CDR2 SVGAGI. CDR3 length equals 15 residues. The V segment lost 6 bases and the J segment 5 bases; nucleotides outside the gene matches: 6. The CDR3 loop is CASSRGQGVDQPQHF. In DNA form, the CDR3 reads TGTGCCAGCAGCCGGGGACAGGGGGTGGATCAGCCCCAGCATTTT.

This chain connects TRBV7-6 to TRBJ1-2; 7 bases fit TRBD1. The trim removed 3 bases at V and 12 bases at J, leaving 7 bases unmatched. Per the germline V gene, CDR1 is SGHVS and CDR2 is FNYEAQ. The CDR3 sequence is 12 residues long. CDR3 residues: CASSFWTGFHTF. The CDR3 coding sequence is TGTGCCAGCAGCTTTTGGACAGGATTTCACACCTTC.

This clone was picked up a small number of times. The genes are TRBV15 and TRBJ2-7; 10 bases match TRBD1. Germline lookup yields CDR1 LNHNV and CDR2 YYDKDF (reference sequence). This CDR3 has 18 amino acids. Germline trimming cut 8 bases from V and 6 bases from J; bases unmatched to any gene: 22. The CDR3 reads CATRAGQGLESGFSEQYF. As DNA, the CDR3 is TGTGCCACCCGGGCGGGACAGGGGCTCGAGTCGGGGTTTAGCGAGCAGTACTTC. Full variable domain (rest looked up from reference TRBV15 and TRBJ2-7): DAMVIQNPRYQVTQFGKPVTLSCSQTLNHNVMYWYQQKSSQAPKLLFHYYDKDFNNEADTPDNFQSRRPNTSFCFLDIRSPGLGDTAMYLCATRAGQGLESGFSEQYFGPGTRLTVT.

V is TRBV4-3 and J is TRBJ2-1, with D unclear. The V end was cut by 0 bases, the J end by 10 bases, with 10 bases between. CDR3 size: 13 residues. CDR1 is LGHNA and CDR2 is YSLEER in the germline V gene. CDR3 protein: CASSQDKGREQFF. The DNA for the CDR3 is TGCGCCAGCAGCCAAGATAAAGGGCGAGAGCAGTTCTTC.